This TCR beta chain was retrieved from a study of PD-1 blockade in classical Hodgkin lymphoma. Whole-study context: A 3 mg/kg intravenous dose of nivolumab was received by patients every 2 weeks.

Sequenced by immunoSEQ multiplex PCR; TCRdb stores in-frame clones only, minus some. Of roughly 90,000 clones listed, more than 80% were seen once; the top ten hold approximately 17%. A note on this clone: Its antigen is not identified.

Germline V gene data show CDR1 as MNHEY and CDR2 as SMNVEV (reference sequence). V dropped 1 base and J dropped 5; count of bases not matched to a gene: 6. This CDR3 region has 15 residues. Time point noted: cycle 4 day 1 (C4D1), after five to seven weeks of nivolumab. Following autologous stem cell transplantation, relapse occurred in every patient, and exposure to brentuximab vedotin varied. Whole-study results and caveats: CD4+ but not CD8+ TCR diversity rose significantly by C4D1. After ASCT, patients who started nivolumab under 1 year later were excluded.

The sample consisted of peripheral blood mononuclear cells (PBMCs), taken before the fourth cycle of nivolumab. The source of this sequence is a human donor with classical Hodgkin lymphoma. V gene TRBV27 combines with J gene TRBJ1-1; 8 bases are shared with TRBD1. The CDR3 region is CASSLLAGGGTEAFF. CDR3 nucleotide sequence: TGTGCCAGCAGTTTATTGGCAGGGGGCGGGACTGAAGCTTTCTTT.